One sample yielded the 21 T cell receptor beta chains listed below, sequenced in a study of CD8+ T cells in alopecia areata (dated by TCRdb to the late 2010s). Libraries were built with the immunoSEQ multiplex PCR assay. RNA was extracted from all samples and reverse transcribed into cDNA, which served as template for TCR sequencing. In its TCRdb copy, this immuneACCESS table keeps in-frame sequences only and misses some clones. Where compared with another copy, unresolved V genes explain less than half of these, and the others have no known cause. The table for this sample lists over 85,000 clones; 40% to 55% of them were counted only once. Around 0.8% of the sample rests with the top ten. Sequencing input: CD4+ T cells sorted from blood. The receptors were gathered from a human donor with alopecia areata.

There are a few counts of this clone. The chain combines TRBV10-3 with TRBJ2-7, with D perhaps TRBD1 (5 bases). Trimming removed 6 bases at V and 6 bases at J, with 12 bases between. This CDR3 is 12 amino acids long. Germline V CDR1 and CDR2: ENHRY, SYGVKD. Written as DNA, the CDR3 is TGTGCCATCAGGGAGATTGGGGCCGAGCAGTACTTC. Translation: CAIREIGAEQYF.

The J gene is TRBJ2-5, the V gene TRBV30; no reliable D call. The CDR3 length is 12 residues. Trimming stripped 3 bases from V and 4 bases from J, with 9 bases between. Germline lookup yields CDR1 GTSNPN and CDR2 SVGIG (reference sequence). The CDR3 DNA is TGTGCCTGGAGCAGTTTTCGAGAGACCCAGTACTTC. Its translation: CAWSSFRETQYF.

This clone turned up a few times. The chain is built from TRBV28 and TRBJ2-2, with TRBD1 matching over 7 bases. V shed 5 bases, J shed 7 bases, and the junction held 10 bases outside the gene matches. Germline CDR1 and CDR2: MDHEN and SYDVKM. The CDR3 sequence is 15 residues long. CDR3 region: CASSQTGNWVGELFF. Here the CDR3 DNA reads TGTGCCAGCAGTCAGACAGGGAATTGGGTCGGGGAGCTGTTTTTT. Combining the CDR3 with reference TRBV28 and TRBJ2-2 gives the whole variable domain DVKVTQSSRYLVKRTGEKVFLECVQDMDHENMFWYRQDPGLGLRLIYFSYDVKMKEKGDIPEGYSVSREKKERFSLILESASTNQTSMYLCASSQTGNWVGELFFGEGSRLTVL.

Only a few counts were recorded for this clone. The chain is built from TRBV29-1 and TRBJ2-7, with 8 positions matching TRBD2. V lost 5 bases and J lost 3; bases outside the gene matches: 3. Germline V gives CDR1 SQVTM, CDR2 ANQGSEA. The CDR3 is 12 amino acids. The DNA of the CDR3 is TGCAGCGTTCGGACTAGCCGCTACGAGCAGTACTTC. Its protein is CSVRTSRYEQYF.

The V call is TRBV4-1, the J call TRBJ2-3; 8 bases fit TRBD1. Germline values: CDR1 MGHRA, CDR2 YSYEKL. CDR3 length equals 15 residues. V trimming: 3 bases; J trimming: 0 bases; junction bases outside the gene matches: 2. CDR3 sequence (DNA): TGCGCCAGCAGCCAGACAGGGGTCAGCACAGATACGCAGTATTTT. Amino acid sequence: CASSQTGVSTDTQYF.

This clone was counted between two and nine times. The chain uses TRBV6-6 and TRBJ1-6, with 7 bases lining up with TRBD1. The germline gives CDR1 MNHNY, CDR2 SVGAGI (reference sequence). After removal of 7 bases from V and 7 bases from J, the junction contained 4 bases not matched to a gene. The CDR3 sequence is 13 residues long. Written as DNA, the CDR3 is TGTGCCAGCAAGGGACAGACAAATTCACCCCTCCACTTT. Its translation: CASKGQTNSPLHF.

In this sample, this clone turned up once. CDR3 protein: CASSLRLVGTGELFF. The CDR3 bases are TGCGCCAGCAGCTTAAGACTAGTTGGCACCGGGGAGCTGTTTTTT. The V gene is TRBV5-1, the J gene TRBJ2-2; weak D call: TRBD2 (6 bases). This CDR3 comprises 15 residues. The germline V gene encodes CDR1 SGHRS and CDR2 YFSETQ. Trimming pared 2 bases from V and 4 bases from J, leaving 12 bases between.

This chain connects TRBV29-1 to TRBJ1-3; D remains ambiguous. Trimming stripped 4 bases from V and 0 bases from J, with 10 bases between. The length of the CDR3 is 14 residues. Germline V gives CDR1 SQVTM, CDR2 ANQGSEA. CDR3 in amino acids: CSVAMGNSGNTIYF. The DNA for the CDR3 is TGCAGCGTTGCTATGGGGAACTCTGGAAACACCATATATTTT.

V is TRBV2 and J is TRBJ1-5; TRBD1 might be the D (6 bases). Germline CDR1 and CDR2: SNHLY and FYNNEI. This CDR3 is built from 14 residues. V dropped 1 base and J dropped 6 bases, with 10 bases sitting between them. The CDR3 loop is CASSEDLQGQPQHF. For the CDR3, the DNA is TGTGCCAGCAGTGAAGACCTACAGGGTCAGCCCCAGCATTTT.

The table lists this clone with a few counts. The chain employs TRBV19 and TRBJ2-7; D is possibly TRBD1 or TRBD2 (5 bases each). Germline V gives CDR1 LNHDA, CDR2 SQIVND (reference sequence). The CDR3 has 14 amino acids. V lost 6 bases and J lost 3, with 15 bases in between. The CDR3 nucleotides read TGTGCCAGTAGACGCCTACTAGGGGACTACGAGCAGTACTTC. This encodes CASRRLLGDYEQYF.

This chain connects TRBV29-1 to TRBJ2-7; TRBD2 matches 8 bases. V trimming: 1 base; J trimming: 1 base; junction bases outside the gene matches: 9. Germline lookup yields CDR1 SQVTM and CDR2 ANQGSEA. The CDR3 has 16 residues. The CDR3, as DNA: TGCAGCGTTGAAGGGGCGGAGCGGGAGCGGTCCTACGAGCAGTACTTC. Translated: CSVEGAERERSYEQYF.

The V and J genes are TRBV11-2 and TRBJ2-7; possible D gene TRBD2, 7 bases. Germline CDR1 and CDR2: SGHAT and FQNNGV. V dropped 4 bases and J dropped 6 bases, with 16 bases sitting between them. The CDR3 is 14 amino acids. The CDR3: CASSSTGGRGEQYF. CDR3 bases: TGTGCCAGCAGCTCAACCGGGGGGCGGGGCGAGCAGTACTTC.

The chain combines TRBV28 with TRBJ2-3; D ambiguous. Germline lookup yields CDR1 MDHEN and CDR2 SYDVKM. The CDR3 contains 13 residues. V lost 2 bases and J lost 4, with 7 bases in between. CDR3 protein: CASSLRSSDTQYF. In DNA, the CDR3 is TGTGCCAGCAGTTTAAGGTCGTCAGATACGCAGTATTTT.

V is TRBV30 and J is TRBJ1-2, with a weak D call TRBD1 (5 bases). Trimming pared 4 bases from V and 7 bases from J, leaving 16 bases between. CDR3 length: 13 amino acids. The V gene's germline CDR1 is GTSNPN and CDR2 SVGIG (reference sequence). The CDR3 nucleotides are TGTGCCTGGACGGGACCCCGTTGGGGTGGCTACACCTTC. Translation gives CAWTGPRWGGYTF.

The rearrangement joins TRBV29-1 to TRBJ2-1, with a possible D match to TRBD2 (5 bases). CDR3 length: 12 residues. Germline V gene data show CDR1 as SQVTM and CDR2 as ANQGSEA. V lost 8 bases and J lost 5, with 13 bases in between. The CDR3 region is CSLYAEDNEQFF. The CDR3 nucleotides are TGCAGCCTTTACGCGGAGGACAATGAGCAGTTCTTC.

V is TRBV5-1 and J is TRBJ1-6; D is possibly TRBD1 (6 bases). Germline V gives CDR1 SGHRS, CDR2 YFSETQ. CDR3 length equals 16 residues. V dropped 4 bases and J dropped 9 bases, with 20 bases sitting between them. The CDR3 spells CASSISRDMGTSPLHF. CDR3 DNA: TGCGCCAGCAGCATCTCGAGGGACATGGGTACTTCACCCCTCCACTTT.

The chain couples TRBV20-1 to TRBJ2-5, with D perhaps TRBD1 or TRBD2 (6 bases each). V lost 5 bases and J lost 10, with 14 bases in between. Per germline, CDR1 DFQATT and CDR2 SNEGSKA (reference sequence). The CDR3 totals 11 residues. The CDR3 sequence is CSAEGGRVQYF. CDR3 bases: TGCAGTGCTGAGGGGGGCCGCGTCCAGTACTTC.

The chain is built from TRBV5-6 and TRBJ2-7; D unclear. This CDR3 is 17 amino acids long. V lost 4 bases to trimming and J lost 0 bases, with 20 bases between them. Looked up from germline, CDR1 is SGHDT and CDR2 is YYEEEE. CDR3 protein: CASSLGLYASGSYEQYF. CDR3 DNA sequence: TGTGCCAGCAGCCTAGGCTTGTATGCTAGTGGCTCCTACGAGCAGTACTTC. The full variable domain, completed using reference TRBV5-6 and TRBJ2-7, is DAGVTQSPTHLIKTRGQQVTLRCSPKSGHDTVSWYQQALGQGPQFIFQYYEEEERQRGNFPDRFSGHQFPNYSSELNVNALLLGDSALYLCASSLGLYASGSYEQYFGPGTRLTVT.

This clone turned up a few times. V usage is TRBV28 and J usage is TRBJ1-1, with D perhaps TRBD1 (5 bases). V was cut by 0 bases and J by 2 bases, with 10 bases left in between. From germline, CDR1 is MDHEN and CDR2 SYDVKM. The CDR3 loop spans 15 amino acids. This CDR3 is CASSLWGGSNTEAFF. The CDR3 DNA reads as TGTGCCAGCAGTTTATGGGGGGGGTCAAACACTGAAGCTTTCTTT.

Turning to this clone: A junction end diverges from the germline sequence, so it may reflect a read error. V usage is TRBV11-3 and J usage is TRBJ2-5; the match to TRBD2 covers 9 bases. The germline V gene encodes CDR1 SGHNT and CDR2 YENEEA. The CDR3 covers 16 residues. The CDR3 DNA follows: TGCGCCAGCAGCTTAAGGGTAGCGGGAGAGGCAGAGACCCAGTACTTC. Translating gives CASSLRVAGEAETQYF.

This clone was counted only a few times. The genes are TRBV29-1 and TRBJ2-1, with 7 bases that match TRBD2. This CDR3 is 16 amino acids long. Germline V gene sequence: CDR1 SQVTM, CDR2 ANQGSEA. V shed 5 bases, J shed 8 bases, and the junction held 18 bases outside the gene matches. The CDR3 bases are TGCAGCGTTAGACCTAGCGGAAGGTTCAGAGGAGATGAGCAGTTCTTC. Protein: CSVRPSGRFRGDEQFF.